One T cell receptor (beta chain) is described in this entry. Unique molecular identifiers were incorporated during preparation of the TCRbeta library. MiXCR was run by TCRdb on the PCR reads, yielding one entry per CDR3 protein. The table includes about 130,000 distinct CDR3 sequences, roughly 9.7% detected once. The data are from a study of T-cell reconstitution after alpha-beta-depleted transplantation in children. Trimming removed 4 bases at V and 1 base at J, with 13 bases between. Germline V gene lookup returns CDR1 DFQATT and CDR2 SNEGSKA (reference sequence). The CDR3 totals 14 residues. The starting material was PBMCs, mostly from graft donor cells, obtained 180 days after TCRalphabeta/CD19-depleted stem cell transplant. This TCR was recovered from a girl in the first two years of life who had a stem cell transplant for combined immunodeficiency, so the T cells may come from the graft donor. The rearrangement joins TRBV20-1 to TRBJ2-5; a possible D gene is TRBD1 (6 bases). CDR3 protein: CSATKQGLQETQYF. DNA for the CDR3: TGCAGTGCTACCAAACAGGGCCTCCAAGAGACCCAGTACTTC.